This T cell receptor (beta chain) emerged from a study of T cells in tumors after PD-1 blockade. This table comes from immunoSEQ multiplex PCR, and its TCRdb copy is limited to in-frame clones, with some not included. The top ten hold about 4% of the sample, which has approximately 48,000 clones, more than 65% seen once. This TCR was recovered from a human donor with basal cell carcinoma. Specimen: PBMCs, collected before anti-PD-1 treatment.

The CDR3 DNA sequence: TGTGCCAGCTCACCACAAGGGGGTGATGGCTACACCTTC. Translated, it gives CASSPQGGDGYTF. This rearrangement joins TRBV18 to TRBJ1-2; D possibly corresponds to TRBD1 (6 bases). Germline CDR1 is KGHSH and CDR2 is LQKENI. The CDR3 length is 13 residues. V was cut by 1 base and J by 6 bases, with 9 bases left in between. The full variable domain, in which reference TRBV18 and TRBJ1-2 provide the parts outside the CDR3, is NAGVMQNPRHLVRRRGQEARLRCSPMKGHSHVYWYRQLPEEGLKFMVYLQKENIIDESGMPKERFSAEFPKEGPSILRIQQVVRGDSAAYFCASSPQGGDGYTFGSGTRLTVV.